This TCR beta chain was identified during a study of T cells in Graves' hyperthyroidism and ophthalmopathy. Broader study findings: Ophthalmopathy was told apart from stable hyperthyroidism by a 13 V-J model.

After removal of 6 bases from V and 2 bases from J, the junction contained 5 bases not matched to a gene. From germline, CDR1 is LNHDA and CDR2 SQIVND (reference sequence). The CDR3 extends over 14 amino acids. Template material for amplifying TCR beta CDR3 regions consisted of RNA transcripts. A first-round RT-PCR of the TCR CDR3 used the HTBI primer set. Each CDR3 protein is one row after TCRdb ran MiXCR on the multiplex PCR reads. The sample holds roughly 360,000 distinct CDR3 sequences, about 14% seen once. Patients aged 18 to 65 had newly diagnosed hyperthyroidism lasting under 2 months. Using over 8.5 ml of fresh peripheral blood, PBMCs were prepared. This clonotype was counted a few times. Its antigen is still unknown.

The clonotype was recovered from a man younger than 40 with Graves' hyperthyroidism that later progressed to Graves' ophthalmopathy. The V gene is TRBV19, the J gene TRBJ1-2; 8 bases line up with TRBD1. Sequencing used blood. In nucleotides, the CDR3 is TGTGCCAGTAGAGATGGGGACAGGAACTATGGCTACACCTTC. This gives the protein CASRDGDRNYGYTF.